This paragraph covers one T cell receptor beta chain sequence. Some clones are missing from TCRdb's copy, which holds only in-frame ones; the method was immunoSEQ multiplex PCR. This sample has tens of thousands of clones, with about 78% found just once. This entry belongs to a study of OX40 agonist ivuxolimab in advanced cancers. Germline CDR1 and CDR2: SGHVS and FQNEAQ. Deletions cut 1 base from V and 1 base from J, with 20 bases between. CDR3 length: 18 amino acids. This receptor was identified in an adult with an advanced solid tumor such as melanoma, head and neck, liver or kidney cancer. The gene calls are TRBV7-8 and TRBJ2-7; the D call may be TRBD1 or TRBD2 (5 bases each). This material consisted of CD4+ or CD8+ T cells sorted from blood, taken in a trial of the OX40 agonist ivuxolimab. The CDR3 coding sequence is TGTGCCAGCAGCTTAGGGGGGTACGTGAGGGTGAGATCCTACGAGCAGTACTTC. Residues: CASSLGGYVRVRSYEQYF.